The 21 T cell receptor beta chains below were found in one sample sequenced in a study of blood T cell repertoires in COVID-19. Data came from immunoSEQ multiplex PCR; TCRdb stores just in-frame clones and leaves some out. The data hold approximately 97,000 clones, with 60% to 80% observed a single time. Sequencing used peripheral blood. The receptors come from a man in his fifties or sixties with active or convalescent COVID-19.

The CDR3 nucleotides read TGTGCCAGCAGCTGGGGACAGGGGCCTCAAGATACGCAGTATTTT. It translates to CASSWGQGPQDTQYF. The rearrangement links TRBV5-4 to TRBJ2-3; 10 nucleotides line up with TRBD1. The CDR3 consists of 15 residues. Per the germline V gene, CDR1 is SGHNT and CDR2 is YYREEE (reference sequence). The V and J ends lost 3 bases and 5 bases, in that order; junction bases with no gene match: 6.

CDR3 in amino acids: CASSQSHAVTGYEQYF. For the CDR3, the DNA is TGCGCCAGCAGTCAATCCCACGCCGTGACAGGCTACGAGCAGTACTTC. This sequence joins TRBV23-1 and TRBJ2-7, with D possibly matching TRBD1 (6 bases). TRBV23-1 is an ORF for which the function is uncertain. The CDR3 runs 16 residues. The V end was cut by 0 bases, the J end by 3 bases, with 15 bases between.

The chain employs TRBV28 and TRBJ2-7; 12 bases fit TRBD2. The junction had 11 bases not matched to a gene; V was cut back by 8 bases and J by 6 bases. The CDR3 is 15 residues long. Germline assignment: CDR1 MDHEN and CDR2 SYDVKM. The CDR3 DNA follows: TGTGCCAGCTCCAGTGCCGGACTAGCGGGGCGCGAGCAGTACTTC. Translating it yields CASSSAGLAGREQYF.

V usage is TRBV5-1 and J usage is TRBJ1-2; no clear D gene. V shed 0 bases and J shed 4 bases, with 7 bases lying between them. From germline, CDR1 is SGHRS and CDR2 YFSETQ. The CDR3 is 13 amino acids. The CDR3 nucleotides read TGCGCCAGCAGCTTGGATATCTCCTATGGCTACACCTTC. Translated, it gives CASSLDISYGYTF.

This chain links TRBV21-1 with TRBJ2-6; TRBD2, as called in the table, went unchecked against the DNA. TRBV21-1 is designated a pseudogene. CDR3 length: 15 amino acids. CDR3 coding DNA: TGTGCCAGGAAAAGCCCCAACTCTGGGGCCAACGTCCTGACTTTC. It specifies CARKSPNSGANVLTF.

The chain has TRBV12-3 or TRBV12-4 and TRBJ2-5, with TRBD2 matching 10 bases. CDR3 length: 13 residues. Trimming cost V 1 base and J 9 bases; bases outside gene matches: 2. Written as DNA, the CDR3 is TGTGCCAGCAGTTTAGTCCTAGCGGGGGCCCAGTACTTC. It is translated as CASSLVLAGAQYF.

This chain joins TRBV7-2 and TRBJ1-2; maybe TRBD1 (5 bases). V was cut by 0 bases and J by 8 bases, with 10 bases left in between. The germline CDR1 and CDR2 sequences are SGHTA and FQGNSA. This CDR3 region has 13 residues. DNA for the CDR3: TGTGCCAGCAGCTTAGCGACCGGGGGGGGCTACACCTTC. Amino acids: CASSLATGGGYTF.

This chain connects TRBV18 to TRBJ2-1; 11 nucleotides agree with TRBD2. The J segment lost 2 bases and the V segment lost 1 base, leaving 1 base of the junction unmatched. CDR1 and CDR2 (germline): KGHSH, LQKENI. The CDR3 is 16 residues long. The CDR3 sequence is CASSPRLAGTYNEQFF. For the CDR3, the DNA is TGTGCCAGCTCACCACGACTAGCGGGAACCTACAATGAGCAGTTCTTC.

The chain is built from TRBV30 and TRBJ1-5; D may be TRBD1 (6 bases). Germline V gene sequence: CDR1 GTSNPN, CDR2 SVGIG (reference sequence). V lost 2 bases to trimming and J lost 0 bases, with 11 bases between them. This CDR3 has 15 residues. CDR3 residues: CAWSLGTFSNQPQHF. CDR3 coding DNA: TGTGCCTGGAGTCTCGGGACATTTAGCAATCAGCCCCAGCATTTT. Complete variable domain (other parts from reference TRBV30 and TRBJ1-5): SQTIHQWPATLVQPVGSPLSLECTVEGTSNPNLYWYRQAAGRGLQLLFYSVGIGQISSEVPQNLSASRPQDRQFILSSKKLLLSDSGFYLCAWSLGTFSNQPQHFGDGTRLSIL.

This clone is a singleton in its sample. This chain uses TRBV9 with TRBJ1-5, with 10 positions matching TRBD1. The CDR3 is 13 residues long. The trim removed 3 bases at V and 8 bases at J, leaving 2 bases unmatched. CDR1 is SGDLS and CDR2 is YYNGEE in the germline V gene. The CDR3 is CASSAGTGEPQHF. Here the CDR3 DNA reads TGTGCCAGCAGCGCGGGGACAGGGGAGCCCCAGCATTTT.

V usage is TRBV10-3 and J usage is TRBJ1-2; TRBD1 matches 7 bases. This CDR3 has 13 amino acids. Germline lookup yields CDR1 ENHRY and CDR2 SYGVKD. V shed 6 bases, J shed 3 bases, and the junction held 4 bases outside the gene matches. This CDR3 reads CAISTDRYYGYTF. The CDR3 nucleotides read TGTGCCATCAGCACGGACAGGTACTATGGCTACACCTTC.

The chain combines TRBV7-8 with TRBJ2-7, with 13 bases aligning to TRBD2. Germline V gene lookup returns CDR1 SGHVS and CDR2 FQNEAQ. J lost 0 bases, V lost 1 base, and 3 bases had no gene match. The CDR3 consists of 17 residues. In nucleotides, the CDR3 is TGTGCCAGCAGCTTAGGGTGGACTAGCGGGAGCTCCTACGAGCAGTACGTC. Translated: CASSLGWTSGSSYEQYV.

The CDR3 DNA reads TGCGCCAGCAGTCCGGGACTAGCGGGAGGAACAGATACGCAGTATTTT. It yields the protein CASSPGLAGGTDTQYF. The chain couples TRBV10-1 to TRBJ2-3, with 15 bases that match TRBD2. The V segment lost 5 bases and the J segment 3 bases; nucleotides outside the gene matches: 3. Germline V gene data show CDR1 as WNHNN and CDR2 as SYGVQD (reference sequence). The CDR3 consists of 16 residues.

V usage is TRBV2 and J usage is TRBJ1-1; D call uncertain. Between the trimmed V and J ends, which lost 2 bases and 4 bases, there was a span of 8 bases. CDR1 is SNHLY, CDR2 FYNNEI, per germline. The CDR3 loop spans 13 amino acids. The CDR3 DNA sequence: TGTGCCAGCAGTGAACAGTTTCGCACTGAAGCTTTCTTT. Translated, it gives CASSEQFRTEAFF.

The CDR3 is CASSQWRRHTGELFF. CDR3 sequence (DNA): TGTGCCAGCAGTCAGTGGCGGAGGCACACCGGGGAGCTGTTTTTT. This chain connects TRBV2 to TRBJ2-2; the D gene is possibly TRBD2 (5 bases). Germline-derived CDR1 and CDR2 are SNHLY and FYNNEI. V was pared by 5 bases and J by 3 bases, with 13 bases between. The CDR3 totals 15 residues.

V is TRBV28 and J is TRBJ1-5, with D tentatively TRBD1 (5 bases). Germline CDR1 reads MDHEN; CDR2 reads SYDVKM. This CDR3 region has 15 residues. Trimming left V 7 bases short and J 6 bases short, with 19 bases between. The CDR3 protein is CASTKTGVGSQPQHF. The CDR3 DNA follows: TGTGCCAGCACCAAAACGGGGGTAGGAAGTCAGCCCCAGCATTTT.

This rearrangement joins TRBV5-6 to TRBJ2-5; weak D call: TRBD2 (6 bases). The V and J ends lost 1 base and 4 bases respectively, with 8 bases between them. The CDR3 has 13 amino acids. In germline, CDR1 is SGHDT, CDR2 YYEEEE. DNA for the CDR3: TGTGCCAGCAGCTTGTCGGGGGTAGAGACCCAGTACTTC. Encoded protein: CASSLSGVETQYF.

The chain employs TRBV12-5 and TRBJ1-1; the D gene is possibly TRBD1 (5 bases). The CDR3 has 14 residues. Trimming took 8 bases from V and 8 from J, leaving 21 bases between them. Germline CDR1 and CDR2: LGHNT and FRNRAP. In DNA, the CDR3 is TGTGCTAGTCAACGGGGGGGGGAGACCCACGAAGCTTTCTTT. Translated, it gives CASQRGGETHEAFF.

The chain carries TRBV27 and TRBJ2-7; 8 nucleotides agree with TRBD1. The CDR3 contains 13 residues. CDR1 and CDR2 (germline): MNHEY, SMNVEV (reference sequence). Unmatched junction bases numbered 2, after V lost 5 bases and J lost 2 bases. CDR3 region: CASSPTGAYEQYV. The DNA for the CDR3 is TGTGCCAGCAGTCCGACAGGGGCCTACGAGCAGTACGTC.

The chain carries TRBV5-6 and TRBJ2-7; D is uncertain. The germline CDR1 and CDR2 sequences are SGHDT and YYEEEE. Between the trimmed V and J ends, which lost 2 bases and 0 bases, there was a span of 12 bases. CDR3 length: 15 amino acids. The CDR3 sequence is CASSFYMGRSYEQYV. Here the CDR3 DNA reads TGTGCCAGCAGCTTTTACATGGGCCGCTCCTACGAGCAGTACGTC.

This clone was counted between two and nine times. The V call is TRBV28, the J call TRBJ1-1, with D possibly being TRBD1 (5 bases). Germline V lookup: CDR1 MDHEN, CDR2 SYDVKM. The CDR3 loop spans 13 amino acids. V was clipped by 3 bases and J by 5 bases, with 10 bases between them. The CDR3 coding sequence is TGTGCCAGCAGTTTGGAGGGGCGGACTGAAGCTTTCTTT. Translation: CASSLEGRTEAFF.